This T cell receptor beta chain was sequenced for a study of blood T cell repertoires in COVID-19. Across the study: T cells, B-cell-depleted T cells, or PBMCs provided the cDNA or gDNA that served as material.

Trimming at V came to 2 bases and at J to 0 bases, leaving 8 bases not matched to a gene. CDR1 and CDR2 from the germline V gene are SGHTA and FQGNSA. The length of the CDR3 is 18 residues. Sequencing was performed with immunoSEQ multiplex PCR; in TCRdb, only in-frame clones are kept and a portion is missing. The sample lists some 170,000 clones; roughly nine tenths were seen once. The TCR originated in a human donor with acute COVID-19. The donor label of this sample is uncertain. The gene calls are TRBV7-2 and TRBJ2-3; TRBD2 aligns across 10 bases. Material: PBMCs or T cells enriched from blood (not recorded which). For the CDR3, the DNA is TGTGCCAGCAGCTTATACCTAGCGGGGGTTTCTAGCACAGATACGCAGTATTTT. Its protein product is CASSLYLAGVSSTDTQYF.